The present T cell receptor (beta chain) was sequenced within a study of T cells in Graves' hyperthyroidism and ophthalmopathy. Study observations and caveats: Ophthalmopathy and stable hyperthyroidism were told apart by a 13 V-J model.

The CDR3 has 15 residues. Germline CDR1 reads ENHRY; CDR2 reads SYGVKD. V was trimmed by 5 bases and J by 4 bases, leaving 17 bases between them. Regarding this clonotype: Antigen: not known.

The source material, RNA transcripts, was used to amplify TCR beta CDR3 regions. Using the HTBI primer set, a first-round RT-PCR was run on the TCR CDR3. TCRdb processed the multiplex PCR reads anew with MiXCR; each CDR3 protein has one entry. In the table there are roughly 500,000 distinct CDR3 sequences, 46% of which are singletons. The genes are TRBV10-3 and TRBJ1-2; D might be TRBD1 (6 bases). This sequence originates from an adult woman with Graves' disease, either hyperthyroidism or ophthalmopathy (not recorded which). The sample taken for sequencing was peripheral blood or thyroid tissue (not recorded which). The CDR3 coding sequence is TGTGCCATCAGTTTTTCCCAGGGGCCAGGCTATGGCTACACCTTC. Translation: CAISFSQGPGYGYTF.